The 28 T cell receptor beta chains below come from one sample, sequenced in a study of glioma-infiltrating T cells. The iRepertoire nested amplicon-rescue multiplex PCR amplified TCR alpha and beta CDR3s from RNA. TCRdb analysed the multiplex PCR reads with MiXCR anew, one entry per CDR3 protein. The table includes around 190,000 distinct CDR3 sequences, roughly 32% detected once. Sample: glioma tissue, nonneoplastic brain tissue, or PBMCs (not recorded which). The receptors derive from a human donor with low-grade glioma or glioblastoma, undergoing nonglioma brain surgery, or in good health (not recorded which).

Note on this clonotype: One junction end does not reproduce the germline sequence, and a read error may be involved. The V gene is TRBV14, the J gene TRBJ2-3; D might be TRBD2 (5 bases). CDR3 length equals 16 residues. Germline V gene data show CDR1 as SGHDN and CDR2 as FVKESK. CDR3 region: CASRQALEEVTDTQYF. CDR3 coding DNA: TGTGCCAGCAGACAAGCGCTGGAGGAGGTGACAGATACGCAGTATTTT.

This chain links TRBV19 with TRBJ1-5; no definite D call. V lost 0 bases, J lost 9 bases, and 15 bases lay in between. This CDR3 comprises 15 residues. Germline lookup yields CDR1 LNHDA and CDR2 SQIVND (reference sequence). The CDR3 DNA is TGTGCCAGTAGTATAGATCCCGCAGCATCTCGGCCCCAGCATTTT. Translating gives CASSIDPAASRPQHF. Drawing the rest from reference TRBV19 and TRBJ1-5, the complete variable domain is DGGITQSPKYLFRKEGQNVTLSCEQNLNHDAMYWYRQDPGQGLRLIYYSQIVNDFQKGDIAEGYSVSREKKESFPLTVTSAQKNPTAFYLCASSIDPAASRPQHFGDGTRLSIL.

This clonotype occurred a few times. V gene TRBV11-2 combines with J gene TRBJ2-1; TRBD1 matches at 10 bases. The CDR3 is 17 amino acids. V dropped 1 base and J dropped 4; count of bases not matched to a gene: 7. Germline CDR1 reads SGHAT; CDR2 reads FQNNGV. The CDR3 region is CASSLAPPGQGYNEQFF. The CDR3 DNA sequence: TGTGCCAGCAGCTTAGCCCCCCCGGGACAGGGGTACAATGAGCAGTTCTTC.

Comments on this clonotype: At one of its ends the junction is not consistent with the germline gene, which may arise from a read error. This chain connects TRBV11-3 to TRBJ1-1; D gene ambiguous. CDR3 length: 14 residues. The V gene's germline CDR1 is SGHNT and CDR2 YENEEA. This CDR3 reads CASSLFYTDREDFF. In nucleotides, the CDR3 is TGTGCCAGCAGCTTATTTTACACGGACCGCGAAGATTTCTTT.

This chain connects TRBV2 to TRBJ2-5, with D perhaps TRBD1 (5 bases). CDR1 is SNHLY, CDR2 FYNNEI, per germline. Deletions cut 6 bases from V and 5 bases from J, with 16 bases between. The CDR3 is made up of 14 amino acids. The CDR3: CASSGRDGVETQYF. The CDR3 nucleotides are TGTGCCAGCAGCGGCAGGGATGGGGTCGAGACCCAGTACTTC.

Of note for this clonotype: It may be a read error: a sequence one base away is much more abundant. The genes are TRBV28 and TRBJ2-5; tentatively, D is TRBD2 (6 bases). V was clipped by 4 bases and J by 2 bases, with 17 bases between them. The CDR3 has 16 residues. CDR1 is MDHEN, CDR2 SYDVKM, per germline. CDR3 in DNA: TGTGCCAGCAGTTCGCCGGGAGAGGGGCTTCAAGAGACCCAGTACTTC. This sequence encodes CASSSPGEGLQETQYF.

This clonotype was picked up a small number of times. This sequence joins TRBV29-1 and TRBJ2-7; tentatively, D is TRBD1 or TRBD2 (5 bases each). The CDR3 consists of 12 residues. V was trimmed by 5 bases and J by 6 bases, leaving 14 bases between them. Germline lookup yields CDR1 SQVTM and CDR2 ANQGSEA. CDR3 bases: TGCAGCGTTTTTTGGGCAGGGAGCGAGCAGTACTTC. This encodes CSVFWAGSEQYF.

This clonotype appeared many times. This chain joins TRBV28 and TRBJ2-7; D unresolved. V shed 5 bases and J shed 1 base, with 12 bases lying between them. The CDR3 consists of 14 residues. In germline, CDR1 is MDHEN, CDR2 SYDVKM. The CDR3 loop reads CASSPWQASYEQYF. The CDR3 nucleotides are TGTGCCAGCAGTCCTTGGCAAGCGTCCTACGAGCAGTACTTC.

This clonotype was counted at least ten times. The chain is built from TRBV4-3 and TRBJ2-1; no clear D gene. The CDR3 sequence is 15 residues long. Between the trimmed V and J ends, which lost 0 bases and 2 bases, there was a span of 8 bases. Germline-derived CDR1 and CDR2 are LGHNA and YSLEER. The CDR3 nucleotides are TGCGCCAGCAGCCAAGATCAGTTAGCCTACAATGAGCAGTTCTTC. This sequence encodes CASSQDQLAYNEQFF.

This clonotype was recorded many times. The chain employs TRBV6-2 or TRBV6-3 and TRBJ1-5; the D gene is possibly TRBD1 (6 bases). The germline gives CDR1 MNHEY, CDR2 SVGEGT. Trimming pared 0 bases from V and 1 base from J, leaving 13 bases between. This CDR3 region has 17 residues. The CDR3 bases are TGTGCCAGCAGTTACTCTCTCATGGACAGAAGCAATCAGCCCCAGCATTTT. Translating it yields CASSYSLMDRSNQPQHF.

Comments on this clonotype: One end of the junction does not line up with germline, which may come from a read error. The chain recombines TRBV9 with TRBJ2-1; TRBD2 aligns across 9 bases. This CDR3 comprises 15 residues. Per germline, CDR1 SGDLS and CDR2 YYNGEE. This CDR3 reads CAGSVGSGSTNEQFF. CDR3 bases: TGTGCCGGCAGCGTAGGTAGCGGGAGTACGAATGAGCAGTTCTTC.

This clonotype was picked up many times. The CDR3 DNA sequence: TGCGCCAGCAGCCAACCTCGCCCAAGCATCAACTATGGCTACACCTTC. Amino acid sequence: CASSQPRPSINYGYTF. This chain uses TRBV4-1 with TRBJ1-2, with unresolved D. The V gene's germline CDR1 is MGHRA and CDR2 YSYEKL. Trimming left V 2 bases short and J 2 bases short, with 15 bases between. This CDR3 comprises 16 residues.

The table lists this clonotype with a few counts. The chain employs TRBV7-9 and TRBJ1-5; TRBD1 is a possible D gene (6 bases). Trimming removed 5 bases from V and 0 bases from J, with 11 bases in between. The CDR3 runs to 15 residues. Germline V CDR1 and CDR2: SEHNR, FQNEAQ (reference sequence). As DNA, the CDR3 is TGTGCCAGCAGCCGCGGACAGAATAGCAATCAGCCCCAGCATTTT. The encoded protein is CASSRGQNSNQPQHF.

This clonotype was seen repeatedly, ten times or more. The CDR3 is CASSSPGEMEQYF. CDR3 nucleotides: TGTGCCAGCAGTTCTCCCGGGGAGATGGAGCAGTACTTC. V usage is TRBV6-1 and J usage is TRBJ2-7; D may be TRBD2 (5 bases). The V gene lost 5 bases and the J gene lost 7 bases, with 15 bases spanning the gap. The CDR3 is made up of 13 amino acids. The germline V gene encodes CDR1 MNHNS and CDR2 SASEGT.

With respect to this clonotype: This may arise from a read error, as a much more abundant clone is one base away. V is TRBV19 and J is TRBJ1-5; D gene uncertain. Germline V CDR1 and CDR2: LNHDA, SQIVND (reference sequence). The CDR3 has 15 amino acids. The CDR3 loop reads CASSLDRQTNQPHHF. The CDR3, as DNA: TGTGCCAGTAGCCTCGATCGGCAGACCAATCAGCCCCATCATTTT.

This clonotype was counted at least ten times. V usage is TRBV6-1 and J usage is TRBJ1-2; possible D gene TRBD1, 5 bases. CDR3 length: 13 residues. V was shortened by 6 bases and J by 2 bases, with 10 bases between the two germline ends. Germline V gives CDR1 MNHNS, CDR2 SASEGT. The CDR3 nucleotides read TGTGCCAGCAGGAGGGACTTAAACTATGGCTACACCTTC. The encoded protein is CASRRDLNYGYTF.

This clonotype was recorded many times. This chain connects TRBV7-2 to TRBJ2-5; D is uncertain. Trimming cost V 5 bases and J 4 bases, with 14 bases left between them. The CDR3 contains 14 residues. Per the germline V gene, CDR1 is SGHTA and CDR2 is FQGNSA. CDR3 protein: CASSPLPWGETQYF. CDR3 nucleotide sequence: TGTGCCAGCAGCCCCCTGCCCTGGGGAGAGACCCAGTACTTC.

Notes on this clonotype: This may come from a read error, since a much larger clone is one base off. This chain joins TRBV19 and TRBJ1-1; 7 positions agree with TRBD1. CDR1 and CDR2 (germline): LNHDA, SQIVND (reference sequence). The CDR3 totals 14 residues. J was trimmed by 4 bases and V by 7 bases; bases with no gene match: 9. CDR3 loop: CASIDKGGGTEAFF. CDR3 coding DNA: TGTGCCAGTATAGATAAAGGGGGCGGCACTGAAGCTTTCTTT.

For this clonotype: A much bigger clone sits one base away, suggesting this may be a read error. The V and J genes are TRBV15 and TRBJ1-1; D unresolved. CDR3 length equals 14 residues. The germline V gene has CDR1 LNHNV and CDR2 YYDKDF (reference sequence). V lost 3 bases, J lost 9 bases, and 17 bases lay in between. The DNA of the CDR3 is TGTGCCACCAGCAGCCAAGGCGCCGGGCCTAAAGCTTTCTTT. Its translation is CATSSQGAGPKAFF.

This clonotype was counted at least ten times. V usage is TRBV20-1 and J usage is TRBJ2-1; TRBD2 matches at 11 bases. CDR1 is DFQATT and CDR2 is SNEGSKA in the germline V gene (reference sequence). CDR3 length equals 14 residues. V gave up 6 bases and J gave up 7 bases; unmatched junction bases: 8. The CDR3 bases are TGCAGTGCGCGAACTAGCGGGAGTAAAAATGAGCAGTTCTTC. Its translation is CSARTSGSKNEQFF.

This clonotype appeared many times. The CDR3 here is CASSPQGGSTEAFF. The CDR3 DNA is TGTGCCAGCAGCCCGCAAGGAGGCAGCACTGAAGCTTTCTTT. The chain is built from TRBV7-2 and TRBJ1-1; D gene uncertain. CDR3 size: 14 residues. Deletions cut 5 bases from V and 4 bases from J, with 14 bases between. CDR1 SGHTA and CDR2 FQGNSA come from the germline V gene.

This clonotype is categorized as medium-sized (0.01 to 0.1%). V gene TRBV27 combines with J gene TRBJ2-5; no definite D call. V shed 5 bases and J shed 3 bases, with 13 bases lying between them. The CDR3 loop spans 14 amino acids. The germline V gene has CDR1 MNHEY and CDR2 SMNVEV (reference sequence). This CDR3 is CASSPIHEKETQYF. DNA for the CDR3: TGTGCCAGCAGTCCGATACACGAGAAAGAGACCCAGTACTTC.

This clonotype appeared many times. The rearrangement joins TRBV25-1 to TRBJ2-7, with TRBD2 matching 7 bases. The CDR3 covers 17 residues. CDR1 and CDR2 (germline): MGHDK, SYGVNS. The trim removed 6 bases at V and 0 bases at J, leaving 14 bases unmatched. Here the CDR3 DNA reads TGTGCCAGCAGCCCCCGGTGGAGCGGGACGAGCTCCTACGAGCAGTACTTC. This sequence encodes CASSPRWSGTSSYEQYF.

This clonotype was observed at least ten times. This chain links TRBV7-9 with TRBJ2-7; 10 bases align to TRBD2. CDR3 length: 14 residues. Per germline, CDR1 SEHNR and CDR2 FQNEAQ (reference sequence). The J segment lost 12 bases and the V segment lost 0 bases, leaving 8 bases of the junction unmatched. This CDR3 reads CASSLALAGVYPYF. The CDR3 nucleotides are TGTGCCAGCAGCTTAGCGCTAGCGGGAGTTTATCCGTACTTC.

CDR3: CATSYPRMCISQETQYF. CDR3 sequence (DNA): TGTGCCACCAGTTATCCCCGGATGTGCATCAGCCAAGAGACCCAGTACTTC. The chain uses TRBV24-1 and TRBJ2-5, with D unresolved. In germline, CDR1 is KGHDR, CDR2 SFDVKD. V lost 6 bases to trimming and J lost 1 base, with 20 bases between them. The CDR3 consists of 17 residues.

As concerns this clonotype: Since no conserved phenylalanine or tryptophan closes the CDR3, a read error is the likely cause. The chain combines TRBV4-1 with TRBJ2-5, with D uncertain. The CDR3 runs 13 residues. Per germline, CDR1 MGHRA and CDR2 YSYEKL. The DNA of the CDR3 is TGCGCCGGCAGCCCCATCGGGTGGGAGACCCAGTACCTC. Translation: CAGSPIGWETQYL.

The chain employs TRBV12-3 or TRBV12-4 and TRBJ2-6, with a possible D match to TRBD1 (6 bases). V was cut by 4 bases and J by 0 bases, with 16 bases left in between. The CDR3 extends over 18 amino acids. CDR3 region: CASSSTRTENSGANVLTF. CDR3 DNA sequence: TGTGCCAGCAGTTCCACACGGACAGAAAACTCTGGGGCCAACGTCCTGACTTTC.

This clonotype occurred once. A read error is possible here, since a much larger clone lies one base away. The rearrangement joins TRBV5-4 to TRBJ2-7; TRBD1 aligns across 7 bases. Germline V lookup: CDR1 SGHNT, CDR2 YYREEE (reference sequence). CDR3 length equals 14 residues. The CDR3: CVSSPGTDLNEQYF. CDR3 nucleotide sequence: TGTGTCAGCAGCCCTGGGACAGACTTGAATGAGCAGTACTTC.